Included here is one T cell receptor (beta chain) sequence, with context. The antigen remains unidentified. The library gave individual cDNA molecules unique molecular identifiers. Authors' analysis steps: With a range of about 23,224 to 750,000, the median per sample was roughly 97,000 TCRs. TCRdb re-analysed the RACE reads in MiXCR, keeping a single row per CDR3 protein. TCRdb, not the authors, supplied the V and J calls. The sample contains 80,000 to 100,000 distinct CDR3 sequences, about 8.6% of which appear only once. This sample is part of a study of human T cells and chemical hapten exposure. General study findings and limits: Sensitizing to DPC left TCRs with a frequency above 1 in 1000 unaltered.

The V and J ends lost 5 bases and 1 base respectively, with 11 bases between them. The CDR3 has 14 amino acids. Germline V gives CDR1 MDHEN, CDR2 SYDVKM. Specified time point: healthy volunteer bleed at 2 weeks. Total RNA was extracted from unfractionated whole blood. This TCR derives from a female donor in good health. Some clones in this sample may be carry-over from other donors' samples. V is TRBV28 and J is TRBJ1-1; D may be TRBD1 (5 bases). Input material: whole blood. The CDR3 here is CASSRGGENTEAFF. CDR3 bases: TGTGCCAGCAGTCGGGGGGGGGAGAACACTGAAGCTTTCTTT.